The rows below give T cell receptor beta chains drawn from one sample of a study of blood T cell repertoires in COVID-19. TCRdb keeps only in-frame clones here, not all; method: immunoSEQ multiplex PCR. The data hold 150,000 to 200,000 clones, with around 77% observed a single time. Material for sequencing was peripheral blood. These receptor sequences come from a man between 65 and 85 years old with acute or convalescent COVID-19. CDR3s leave out the opening cysteine and the closing phenylalanine or tryptophan. The order of the fields is CDR3 length, V gene, J gene, CDR3 protein.

length: 12
V: TRBV5-6
J: TRBJ1-1
CDR3: ASSSRGGSTEAF

length: 12
V: TRBV30
J: TRBJ1-3
CDR3: AWRDTSSGNTIY

length: 10
V: TRBV30
J: TRBJ1-1
CDR3: AWRALNTEAF

length: 14
V: TRBV18
J: TRBJ2-3
CDR3: ASSPNPLAGGDTQY

length: 14
V: TRBV6-2/TRBV6-3
J: TRBJ2-3
CDR3: ASSYSSRGGTDTQY

length: 11
V: TRBV11-3
J: TRBJ2-5
CDR3: ASSVRGGETQY

length: 13
V: TRBV24-1
J: TRBJ2-1
CDR3: ATRTGLAGLDEQF

length: 10
V: TRBV14
J: TRBJ2-4
CDR3: ASSQGTGRGY

length: 13
V: TRBV11-2
J: TRBJ2-7
CDR3: ASSPGQGRPYEQY

length: 11
V: TRBV28
J: TRBJ2-7
CDR3: ASRGQGIHEQY